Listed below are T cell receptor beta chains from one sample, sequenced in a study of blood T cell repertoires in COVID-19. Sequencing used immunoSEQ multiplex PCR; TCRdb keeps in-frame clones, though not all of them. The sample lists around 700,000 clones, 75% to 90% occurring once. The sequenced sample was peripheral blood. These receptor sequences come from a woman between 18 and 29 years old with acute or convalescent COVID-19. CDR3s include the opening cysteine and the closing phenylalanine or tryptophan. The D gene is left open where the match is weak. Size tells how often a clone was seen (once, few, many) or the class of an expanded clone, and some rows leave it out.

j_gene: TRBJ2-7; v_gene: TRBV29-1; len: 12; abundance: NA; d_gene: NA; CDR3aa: CSVDGGSYEQYF; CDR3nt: TGCAGCGTTGATGGCGGTTCCTACGAGCAGTACTTC
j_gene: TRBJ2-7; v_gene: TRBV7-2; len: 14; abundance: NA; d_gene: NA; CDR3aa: CASSWSSIIYEQYF; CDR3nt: TGTGCCAGCAGCTGGTCTAGCATTATCTACGAGCAGTACTTC
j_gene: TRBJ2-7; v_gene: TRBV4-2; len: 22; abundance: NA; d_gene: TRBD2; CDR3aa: CASSQDNFMGLAGALSSYEQYF; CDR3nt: TGTGCCAGCAGCCAAGATAACTTTATGGGACTAGCGGGGGCCCTCAGCTCCTACGAGCAGTACTTC
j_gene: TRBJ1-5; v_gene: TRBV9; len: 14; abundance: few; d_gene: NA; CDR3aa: CASSVGEYNQPQHF; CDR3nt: TGTGCCAGCAGCGTAGGAGAATACAATCAGCCCCAGCATTTT
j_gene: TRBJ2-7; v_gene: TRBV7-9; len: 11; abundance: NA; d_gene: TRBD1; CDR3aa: CASRTTGQIFF; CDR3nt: TGTGCCAGCCGAACAACGGGACAGATCTTCTTC
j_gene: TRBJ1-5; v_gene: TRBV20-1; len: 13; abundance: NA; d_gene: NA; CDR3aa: CSASSQNNQPQHF; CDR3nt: TGCAGTGCTAGTTCCCAGAACAATCAGCCCCAGCATTTT
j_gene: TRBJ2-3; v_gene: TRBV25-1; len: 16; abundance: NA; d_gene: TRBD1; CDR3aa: CASSELSTGYTDTQYF; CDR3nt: TGTGCCAGCAGTGAACTATCGACAGGGTACACAGATACGCAGTATTTT
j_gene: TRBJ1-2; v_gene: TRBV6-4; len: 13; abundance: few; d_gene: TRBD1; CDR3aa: CASSGTGDYGYTF; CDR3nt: TGTGCCAGCAGCGGGACAGGGGACTATGGCTACACCTTC
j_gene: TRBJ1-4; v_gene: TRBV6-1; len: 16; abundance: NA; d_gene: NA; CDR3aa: CASSEAMGQSNEKLFF; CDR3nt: TGTGCCAGCAGTGAAGCAATGGGGCAGAGTAATGAAAAACTGTTTTTT
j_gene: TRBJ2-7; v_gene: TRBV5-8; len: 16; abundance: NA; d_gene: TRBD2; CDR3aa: CASSLAETSGLYEQYF; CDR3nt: TGTGCCAGCAGCTTGGCCGAGACTAGCGGTCTCTACGAGCAGTACTTC
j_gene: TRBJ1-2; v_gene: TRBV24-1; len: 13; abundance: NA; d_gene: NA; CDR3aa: CATSGPGDYGYTF; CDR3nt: TGTGCCACCAGTGGTCCAGGGGATTATGGCTACACCTTC
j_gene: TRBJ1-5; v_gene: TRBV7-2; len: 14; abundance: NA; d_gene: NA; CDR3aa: CASSFDRFNQPQHF; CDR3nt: TGTGCCAGCAGCTTCGACAGATTCAATCAGCCCCAGCATTTT
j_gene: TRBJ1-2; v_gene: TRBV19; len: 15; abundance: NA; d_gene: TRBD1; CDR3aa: CASSIGGQDAYGYTF; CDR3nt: TGTGCCAGTAGTATCGGGGGACAGGACGCCTATGGCTACACCTTC
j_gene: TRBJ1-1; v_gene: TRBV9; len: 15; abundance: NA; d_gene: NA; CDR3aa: CASSVTGRAGTEAFF; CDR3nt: TGTGCCAGCAGCGTGACAGGTCGAGCCGGGACTGAAGCTTTCTTT
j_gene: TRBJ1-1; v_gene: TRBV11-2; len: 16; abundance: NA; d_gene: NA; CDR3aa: CASSLDLLRATTEAFF; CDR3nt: TGTGCCAGCAGCTTAGATCTCCTGCGAGCCACTACTGAAGCTTTCTTT
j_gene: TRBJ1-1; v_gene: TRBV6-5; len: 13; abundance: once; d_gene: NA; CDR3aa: CASSYRDRSLAFF; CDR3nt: TGTGCCAGCAGTTACCGAGACAGGAGTTTAGCTTTCTTT
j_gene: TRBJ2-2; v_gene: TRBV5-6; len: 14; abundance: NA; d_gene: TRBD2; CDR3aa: CASSLGLAAGELFF; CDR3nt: TGTGCCAGCAGCTTGGGACTAGCGGCCGGGGAGCTGTTTTTT
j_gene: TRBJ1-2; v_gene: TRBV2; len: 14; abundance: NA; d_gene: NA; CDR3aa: CASSEVRDPYGYTF; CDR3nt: TGTGCCAGCAGTGAAGTGCGGGACCCATATGGCTACACCTTC
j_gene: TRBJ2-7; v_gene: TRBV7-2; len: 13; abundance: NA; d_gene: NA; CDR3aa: CASSLSGAYEQYF; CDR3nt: TGTGCCAGCAGCTTATCCGGGGCCTACGAGCAGTACTTC
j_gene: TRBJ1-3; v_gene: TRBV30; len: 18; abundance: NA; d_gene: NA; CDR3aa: CAWSVLSSNRGGGNTIYF; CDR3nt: TGTGCCTGGAGTGTACTAAGCTCCAATCGGGGAGGGGGAAACACCATATATTTT
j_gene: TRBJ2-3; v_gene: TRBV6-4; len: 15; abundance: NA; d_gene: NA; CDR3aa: CASSDVGGSTDTQYF; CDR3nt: TGTGCCAGCAGTGACGTCGGCGGGAGCACAGATACGCAGTATTTT
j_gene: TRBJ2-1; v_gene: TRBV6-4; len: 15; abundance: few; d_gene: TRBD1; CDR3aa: CASSDGTGPYNEQFF; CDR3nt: TGTGCCAGCAGTGACGGGACAGGCCCCTACAATGAGCAGTTCTTC
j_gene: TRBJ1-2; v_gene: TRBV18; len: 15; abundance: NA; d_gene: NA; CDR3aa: CASSRDTDTSRGYTF; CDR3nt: TGTGCCAGCTCACGGGACACCGATACAAGTCGTGGCTACACCTTC
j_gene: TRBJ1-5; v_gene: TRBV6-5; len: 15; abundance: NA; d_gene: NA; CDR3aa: CASRPNELGNQPQHF; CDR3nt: TGTGCCAGCAGGCCTAACGAATTGGGCAATCAGCCCCAGCATTTT
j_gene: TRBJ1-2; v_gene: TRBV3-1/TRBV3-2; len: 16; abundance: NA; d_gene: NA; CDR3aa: CASTQYAGGLERGYTF; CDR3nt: TGTGCCAGCACTCAATATGCGGGGGGGCTAGAGCGTGGCTACACCTTC
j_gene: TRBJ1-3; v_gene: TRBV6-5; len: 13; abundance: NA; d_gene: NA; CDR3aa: CASRKGAGNTIYF; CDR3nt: TGTGCCAGCAGGAAAGGGGCTGGAAACACCATATATTTT
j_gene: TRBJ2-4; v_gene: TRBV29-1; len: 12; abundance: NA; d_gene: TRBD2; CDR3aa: CSVGTSDSIQYF; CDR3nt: TGCAGCGTGGGCACTAGCGACAGCATTCAGTACTTC
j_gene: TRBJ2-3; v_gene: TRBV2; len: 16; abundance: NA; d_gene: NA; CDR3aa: CASSGFRVAATDTQYF; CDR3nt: TGTGCCAGCAGTGGTTTCCGGGTAGCGGCCACAGATACGCAGTATTTT
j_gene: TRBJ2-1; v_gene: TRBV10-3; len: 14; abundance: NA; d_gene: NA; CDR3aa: CAISGQAGYNEQFF; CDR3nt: TGTGCCATCAGTGGACAGGCGGGTTACAATGAGCAGTTCTTC
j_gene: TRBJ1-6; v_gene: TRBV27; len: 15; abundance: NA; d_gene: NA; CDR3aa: CASSPRTELNSPLHF; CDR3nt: TGTGCCAGCAGTCCAAGGACAGAGCTCAATTCACCCCTCCACTTT
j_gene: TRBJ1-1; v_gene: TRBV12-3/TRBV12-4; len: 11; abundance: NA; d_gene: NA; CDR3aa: CASNQGPEAFF; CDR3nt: TGTGCCAGCAACCAGGGCCCTGAAGCTTTCTTT
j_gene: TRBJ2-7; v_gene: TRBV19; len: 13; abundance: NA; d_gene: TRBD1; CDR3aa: CASSMTGSHEQYF; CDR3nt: TGTGCCAGTAGTATGACAGGGTCCCACGAGCAGTACTTC
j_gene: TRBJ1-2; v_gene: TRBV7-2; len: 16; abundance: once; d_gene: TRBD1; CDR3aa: CASSLGTGVTNYGYTF; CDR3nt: TGTGCCAGCAGCTTAGGGACAGGGGTGACTAACTATGGCTACACCTTC
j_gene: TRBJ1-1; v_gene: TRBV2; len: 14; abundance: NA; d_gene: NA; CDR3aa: CASSGRLGNTEAFF; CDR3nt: TGTGCCAGCAGTGGTCGACTAGGGAACACTGAAGCTTTCTTT
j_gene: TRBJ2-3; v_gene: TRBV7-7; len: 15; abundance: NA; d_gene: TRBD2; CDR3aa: CASSPGTSGTETQYF; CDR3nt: TGTGCCAGCAGCCCTGGGACTAGCGGGACTGAAACGCAGTATTTT
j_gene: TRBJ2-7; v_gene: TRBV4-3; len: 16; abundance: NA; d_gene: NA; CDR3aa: CASSQERQESSYEQYF; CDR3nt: TGCGCCAGCAGCCAAGAGAGACAGGAGAGCTCCTACGAGCAGTACTTC
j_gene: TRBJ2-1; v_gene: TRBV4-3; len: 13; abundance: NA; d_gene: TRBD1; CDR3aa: CASSVVPGTGGFF; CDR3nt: TGCGCCAGCAGCGTGGTTCCCGGGACAGGTGGGTTCTTC
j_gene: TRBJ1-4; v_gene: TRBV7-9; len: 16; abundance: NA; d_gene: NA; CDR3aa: CASSLWGDSTNEKLFF; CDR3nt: TGTGCCAGCAGCTTATGGGGGGACTCAACTAATGAAAAACTGTTTTTT
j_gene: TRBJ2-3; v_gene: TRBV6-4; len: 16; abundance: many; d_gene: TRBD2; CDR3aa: CASSDSSGGDADTQYF; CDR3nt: TGTGCCAGCAGTGACTCTAGCGGGGGGGACGCAGATACGCAGTATTTT
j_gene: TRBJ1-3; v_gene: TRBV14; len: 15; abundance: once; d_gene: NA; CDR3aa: CASSHRGYSGNTIYF; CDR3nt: TGTGCCAGCAGCCACAGGGGATACTCTGGAAACACCATATATTTT
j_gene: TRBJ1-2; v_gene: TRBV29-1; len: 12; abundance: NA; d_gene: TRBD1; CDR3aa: CSDRGPGYGYTF; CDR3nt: TGCAGCGACAGGGGGCCGGGCTATGGCTACACCTTC
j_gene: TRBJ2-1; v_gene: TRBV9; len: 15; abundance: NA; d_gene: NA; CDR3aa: CASSVHGGMYNEQFF; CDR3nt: TGTGCCAGCAGCGTACATGGGGGGATGTACAATGAGCAGTTCTTC
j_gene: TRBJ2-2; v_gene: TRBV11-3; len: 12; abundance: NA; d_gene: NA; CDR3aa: CASSFGTGELFF; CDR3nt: TGTGCCAGCAGCTTCGGGACCGGGGAGCTGTTTTTT
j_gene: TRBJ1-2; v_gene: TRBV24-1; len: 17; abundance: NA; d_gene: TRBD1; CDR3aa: CATSDPGQGPDGYGYTF; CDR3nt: TGTGCCACCAGTGATCCGGGACAGGGGCCAGACGGCTATGGCTACACCTTC
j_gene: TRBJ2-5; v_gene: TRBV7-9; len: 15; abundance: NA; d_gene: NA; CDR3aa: CASSLGTVTGETQYF; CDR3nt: TGTGCCAGCAGCCTTGGGACGGTAACAGGGGAGACCCAGTACTTC
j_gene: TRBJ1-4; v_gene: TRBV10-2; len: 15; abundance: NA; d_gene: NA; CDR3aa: CASSAGRVANEKLFF; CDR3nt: TGCGCCAGCAGCGCTGGTAGGGTAGCGAATGAAAAACTGTTTTTT
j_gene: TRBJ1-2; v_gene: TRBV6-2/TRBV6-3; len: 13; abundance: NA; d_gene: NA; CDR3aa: CASSYGGRDGYTF; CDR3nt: TGTGCCAGCAGTTACGGTGGGCGAGATGGCTACACCTTC
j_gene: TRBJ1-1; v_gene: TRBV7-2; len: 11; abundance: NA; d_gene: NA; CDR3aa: CASSVRTEAFF; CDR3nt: TGTGCCAGCAGCGTGCGCACTGAAGCTTTCTTT
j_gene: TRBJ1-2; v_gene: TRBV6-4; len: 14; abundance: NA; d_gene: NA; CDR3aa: CASSPRGGNYGYTF; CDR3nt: TGTGCCAGCAGTCCAAGAGGAGGCAACTATGGCTACACCTTC
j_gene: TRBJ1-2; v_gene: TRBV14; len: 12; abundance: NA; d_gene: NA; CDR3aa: CASSQAPRGYTF; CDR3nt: TGTGCCAGCAGCCAAGCGCCTCGGGGCTACACCTTC
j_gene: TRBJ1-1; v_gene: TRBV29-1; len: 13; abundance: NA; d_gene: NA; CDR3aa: CSVPPEGRTEAFF; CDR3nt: TGCAGCGTCCCCCCCGAGGGAAGGACTGAAGCTTTCTTT